The present T cell receptor (beta chain) was sequenced within a study of early T cells in non-severe SARS-CoV-2 infection. Study as a whole: Investigators sequenced bulk RNA drawn from unsorted whole blood, and chains remained unpaired. Points from the study as a whole: There was a bias toward anti-spike CD8 responses in VDJdb matching, which missed private and CD4 specificities.

Each single cDNA molecule received a unique molecular identifier. A single record per CDR3 protein comes from TCRdb applying MiXCR to the 5' RACE reads. The data contain just under 85,000 distinct CDR3 sequences, over 9.5% of them seen just once; the ten biggest clones take up approximately 8%. Remarks on this clonotype: Its antigen is not known.

The TCR sequence derives from an adult who was a healthcare worker with PCR-confirmed SARS-CoV-2 infection or an uninfected control (not recorded which). The sequences come from whole blood, collected at baseline.

The CDR3 region is CAGKGPVDGETQYF. The CDR3 region has the DNA TGTGCTGGAAAAGGGCCTGTGGATGGAGAGACCCAGTACTTC. The chain carries TRBV7-3 and TRBJ2-5; D not certain. Germline CDR1 reads SGHTA; CDR2 reads FQGTGA. The CDR3 has 14 residues.